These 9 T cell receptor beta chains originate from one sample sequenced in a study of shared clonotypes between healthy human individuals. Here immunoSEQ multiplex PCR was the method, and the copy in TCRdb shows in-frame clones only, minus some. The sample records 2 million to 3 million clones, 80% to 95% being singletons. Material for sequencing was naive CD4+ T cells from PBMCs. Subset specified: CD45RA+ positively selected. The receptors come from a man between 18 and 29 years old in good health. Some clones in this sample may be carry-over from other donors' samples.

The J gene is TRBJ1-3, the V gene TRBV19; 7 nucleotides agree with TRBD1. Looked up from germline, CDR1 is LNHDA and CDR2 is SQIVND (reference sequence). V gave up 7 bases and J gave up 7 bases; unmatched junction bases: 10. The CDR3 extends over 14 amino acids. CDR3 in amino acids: CASKENRGRNTIYF. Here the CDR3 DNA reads TGTGCCAGTAAGGAGAACAGGGGACGGAACACCATATATTTT.

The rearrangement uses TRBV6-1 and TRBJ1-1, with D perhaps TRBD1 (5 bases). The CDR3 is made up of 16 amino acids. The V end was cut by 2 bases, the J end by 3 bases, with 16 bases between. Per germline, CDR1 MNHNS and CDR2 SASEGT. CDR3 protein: CASSEYPAGSDTEAFF. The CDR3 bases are TGTGCCAGCAGTGAATATCCGGCAGGGTCCGACACTGAAGCTTTCTTT.

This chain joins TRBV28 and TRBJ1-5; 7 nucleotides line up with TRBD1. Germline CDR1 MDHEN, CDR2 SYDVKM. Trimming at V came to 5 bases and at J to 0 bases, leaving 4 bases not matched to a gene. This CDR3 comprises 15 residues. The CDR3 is CASSRQGRSNQPQHF. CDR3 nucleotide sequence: TGTGCCAGCAGTCGACAGGGCCGTAGCAATCAGCCCCAGCATTTT. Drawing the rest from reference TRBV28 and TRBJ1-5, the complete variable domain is DVKVTQSSRYLVKRTGEKVFLECVQDMDHENMFWYRQDPGLGLRLIYFSYDVKMKEKGDIPEGYSVSREKKERFSLILESASTNQTSMYLCASSRQGRSNQPQHFGDGTRLSIL.

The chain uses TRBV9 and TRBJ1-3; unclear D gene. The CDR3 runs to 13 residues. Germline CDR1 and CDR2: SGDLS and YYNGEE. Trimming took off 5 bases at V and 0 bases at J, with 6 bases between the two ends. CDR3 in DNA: TGTGCCAGCAGGGCTAGCTCTGGAAACACCATATATTTT. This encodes CASRASSGNTIYF.

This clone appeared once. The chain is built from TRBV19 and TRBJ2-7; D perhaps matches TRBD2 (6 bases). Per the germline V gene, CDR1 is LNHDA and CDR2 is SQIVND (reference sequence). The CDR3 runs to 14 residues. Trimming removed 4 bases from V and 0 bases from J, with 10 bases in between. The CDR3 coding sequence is TGTGCCAGTAGTAAGGGCGGGGACTCCTACGAGCAGTACTTC. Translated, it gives CASSKGGDSYEQYF.

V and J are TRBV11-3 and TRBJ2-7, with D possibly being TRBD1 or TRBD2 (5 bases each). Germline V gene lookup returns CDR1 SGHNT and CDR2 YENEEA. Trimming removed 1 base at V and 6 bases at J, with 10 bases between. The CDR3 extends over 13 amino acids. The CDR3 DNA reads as TGTGCCAGCAGCTTAGGTCGAGGGACCGAGCAGTACTTC. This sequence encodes CASSLGRGTEQYF.

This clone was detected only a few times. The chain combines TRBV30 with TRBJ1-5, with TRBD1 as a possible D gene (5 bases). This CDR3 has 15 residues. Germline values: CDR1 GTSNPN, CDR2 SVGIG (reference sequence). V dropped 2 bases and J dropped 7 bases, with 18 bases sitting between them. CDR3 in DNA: TGTGCCTGGAGTTCGGGCCAGAGGGGACGACAGCCCCAGCATTTT. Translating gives CAWSSGQRGRQPQHF.

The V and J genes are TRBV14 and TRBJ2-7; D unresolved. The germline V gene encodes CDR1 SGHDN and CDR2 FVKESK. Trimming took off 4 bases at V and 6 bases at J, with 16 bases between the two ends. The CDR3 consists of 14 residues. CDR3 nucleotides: TGTGCCAGCAGCCCTCTGGGGTCCTCGCGCGAGCAGTACTTC. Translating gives CASSPLGSSREQYF.

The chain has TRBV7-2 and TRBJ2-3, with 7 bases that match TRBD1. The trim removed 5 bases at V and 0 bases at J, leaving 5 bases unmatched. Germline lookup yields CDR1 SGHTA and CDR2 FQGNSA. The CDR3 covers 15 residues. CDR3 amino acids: CASSRTGESTDTQYF. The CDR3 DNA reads TGTGCCAGCAGCCGAACAGGGGAAAGCACAGATACGCAGTATTTT.